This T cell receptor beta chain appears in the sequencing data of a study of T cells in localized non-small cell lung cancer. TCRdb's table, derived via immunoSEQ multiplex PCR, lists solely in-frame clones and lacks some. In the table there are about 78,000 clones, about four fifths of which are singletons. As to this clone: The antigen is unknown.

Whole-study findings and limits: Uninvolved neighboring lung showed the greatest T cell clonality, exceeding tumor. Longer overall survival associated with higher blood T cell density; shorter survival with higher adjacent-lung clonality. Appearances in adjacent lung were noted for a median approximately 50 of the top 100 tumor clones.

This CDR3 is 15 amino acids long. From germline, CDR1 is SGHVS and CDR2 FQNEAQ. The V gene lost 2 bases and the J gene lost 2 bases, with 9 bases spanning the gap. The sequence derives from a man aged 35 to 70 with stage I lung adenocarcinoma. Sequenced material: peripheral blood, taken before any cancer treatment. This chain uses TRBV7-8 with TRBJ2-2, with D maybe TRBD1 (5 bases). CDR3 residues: CASSLPRANTGELFF. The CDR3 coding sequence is TGTGCCAGCAGCTTACCCAGGGCTAACACCGGGGAGCTGTTTTTT.